The 22 T cell receptor beta chains below come from one sample, sequenced in a study of post-analysis software for immune sequencing data. Antigen specificity for these receptors is unknown. Study-wide results and caveats: TRBV segments more frequent in patients than in controls numbered several and included TRBV5-6, TRBV5-1 and TRBV20-1.

Carried by the TCR beta cDNA libraries were unique molecular identifiers. TCRdb fed the PCR reads into MiXCR, producing one record per CDR3 protein. The sample consists of about 200,000 distinct CDR3 sequences, 25% to 35% of them appearing once. Sequenced material: blood. These TCRs come from a girl aged 2-17 years with multiple sclerosis.

The chain recombines TRBV6-1 with TRBJ2-4, with 10 bases aligning to TRBD2. Germline lookup yields CDR1 MNHNS and CDR2 SASEGT. This CDR3 is built from 15 residues. Trimming took 1 base from V and 7 from J; bases not matched to a gene: 4. DNA of the CDR3: TGTGCCAGCAGTGAAGGGCTAGCGGGAGATAACATTCAGTACTTC. It translates to CASSEGLAGDNIQYF.

This clonotype was recorded at least ten times. V and J are TRBV7-2 and TRBJ2-7; TRBD2 agrees at 9 bases. The germline gives CDR1 SGHTA, CDR2 FQGNSA. J lost 5 bases, V lost 3 bases, and 5 bases had no gene match. This CDR3 has 14 amino acids. CDR3 sequence (DNA): TGTGCCAGCAGCTTTGGCGGGAGGGTAGACGAGCAGTACTTC. This sequence encodes CASSFGGRVDEQYF.

The genes are TRBV20-1 and TRBJ1-1; D perhaps matches TRBD1 (6 bases). Trimming took off 3 bases at V and 10 bases at J, with 15 bases between the two ends. CDR3 length equals 12 residues. CDR1 is DFQATT and CDR2 is SNEGSKA in the germline V gene (reference sequence). The CDR3 DNA is TGCAGTGCTAGGAACAGGGTTTGGGTAGCTTTCTTT. It yields the protein CSARNRVWVAFF.

V is TRBV7-9 and J is TRBJ2-7, with TRBD2 as a possible D gene (5 bases). V gave up 4 bases and J gave up 0 bases, with 10 bases separating them. CDR1 is SEHNR, CDR2 FQNEAQ, per germline (reference sequence). The CDR3 runs to 14 residues. CDR3 nucleotides: TGTGCCAGCAGCTCCGGGGATCGCTCCTACGAGCAGTACTTC. Its translation: CASSSGDRSYEQYF.

Many counts were recorded for this clonotype. This chain links TRBV29-1 with TRBJ1-2; weak D call: TRBD1 (6 bases). Germline V gives CDR1 SQVTM, CDR2 ANQGSEA. V was trimmed by 2 bases and J by 4 bases, leaving 14 bases between them. The CDR3 is 14 amino acids. CDR3 protein: CSVERPQTGYGYTF. The CDR3 nucleotides read TGCAGCGTTGAACGCCCACAGACAGGCTATGGCTACACCTTC.

The chain combines TRBV2 with TRBJ1-4, with 12 bases identical to TRBD1. J was trimmed by 0 bases and V by 3 bases; bases with no gene match: 2. CDR1 and CDR2 from the germline V gene are SNHLY and FYNNEI. The CDR3 totals 17 residues. CDR3 sequence (DNA): TGTGCCAGCAGTGATGGGACAGGGGGCTCAACTAATGAAAAACTGTTTTTT. Translation: CASSDGTGGSTNEKLFF. Variable domain in full (rest from reference TRBV2 and TRBJ1-4): EPEVTQTPSHQVTQMGQEVILRCVPISNHLYFYWYRQILGQKVEFLVSFYNNEISEKSEIFDDQFSVERPDGSNFTLKIRSTKLEDSAMYFCASSDGTGGSTNEKLFFGSGTQLSVL.

This clonotype was counted at least ten times. V gene TRBV7-9 combines with J gene TRBJ2-4; 11 bases map to TRBD1. Germline assignment: CDR1 SEHNR and CDR2 FQNEAQ (reference sequence). CDR3 length: 14 amino acids. Losses at the gene ends were 10 bases for V and 7 bases for J; bases not matched to a gene: 9. CDR3 protein: CAISGQGAMNIQYF. Here the CDR3 DNA reads TGTGCCATCTCCGGACAGGGGGCGATGAACATTCAGTACTTC. Full variable domain (outside the CDR3, taken from reference TRBV7-9 and TRBJ2-4): DTGVSQNPRHKITKRGQNVTFRCDPISEHNRLYWYRQTLGQGPEFLTYFQNEAQLEKSRLLSDRFSAERPKGSFSTLEIQRTEQGDSAMYLCAISGQGAMNIQYFGAGTRLSVL.

This rearrangement joins TRBV20-1 to TRBJ2-7; D is unresolved. Germline V gives CDR1 DFQATT, CDR2 SNEGSKA (reference sequence). V gave up 0 bases and J gave up 5 bases, with 8 bases separating them. The CDR3 is 12 residues long. CDR3 sequence reads: CSARDSAHEQYF. CDR3 nucleotide sequence: TGCAGTGCTAGAGATTCGGCCCACGAGCAGTACTTC.

The CDR3 protein is CSVQAYSYEQYF. The CDR3 region has the DNA TGCAGCGTTCAGGCCTACTCCTACGAGCAGTACTTC. This chain connects TRBV29-1 to TRBJ2-7; no reliable D call. This CDR3 is 12 amino acids long. Germline lookup yields CDR1 SQVTM and CDR2 ANQGSEA. Trimming pared 5 bases from V and 0 bases from J, leaving 8 bases between.

A note on this clonotype: Mismatch with germline at one junction end may stem from a read error. J is TRBJ2-7 and V is TRBV20-1, with 9 bases identical to TRBD2. Per germline, CDR1 DFQATT and CDR2 SNEGSKA (reference sequence). The CDR3 spans 15 residues. The CDR3 nucleotides are TGCAGTGCTAGAGTTCCGGGACTAGCTTCCTACGAGCGGTACTTC. Its protein is CSARVPGLASYERYF.

The table lists this clonotype with many counts. This chain links TRBV6-6 with TRBJ2-1, with a weak D call TRBD2 (5 bases). Germline V gene data show CDR1 as MNHNY and CDR2 as SVGAGI (reference sequence). Trimming shortened V by 10 bases and J by 2 bases, and 21 bases separated the two germline ends. The CDR3 consists of 16 residues. The CDR3 DNA reads as TGTGCCACCTCCTTGGGCGGAGCCGGGGCCTACAATGAGCAGTTCTTC. Encoded protein: CATSLGGAGAYNEQFF.

This clonotype was seen only a few times. The gene calls are TRBV30 and TRBJ2-5; D possibly corresponds to TRBD2 (6 bases). V lost 8 bases and J lost 0, with 10 bases in between. The CDR3 has 12 residues. In germline, CDR1 is GTSNPN, CDR2 SVGIG (reference sequence). The CDR3 spells CAGGWDQETQYF. For the CDR3, the DNA is TGTGCCGGGGGGTGGGACCAAGAGACCCAGTACTTC.

V gene TRBV10-3 combines with J gene TRBJ1-2, with D tentatively TRBD1 (5 bases). The CDR3 runs 14 residues. The V gene's germline CDR1 is ENHRY and CDR2 SYGVKD. Trimming pared 0 bases from V and 3 bases from J, leaving 8 bases between. The CDR3: CAISESTGHYGYTF. In nucleotides, the CDR3 is TGTGCCATCAGTGAGTCAACGGGGCACTATGGCTACACCTTC.

The CDR3 sequence: CASSPGFF. The CDR3 nucleotides are TGTGCCAGCAGCCCAGGGTTCTTC. This sequence joins TRBV9 and TRBJ2-1; D not resolved. Trimming removed 4 bases from V and 15 bases from J, with 5 bases in between. Germline-derived CDR1 and CDR2 are SGDLS and YYNGEE. CDR3 length: 8 amino acids.

This clonotype occurred many times. This rearrangement joins TRBV5-1 to TRBJ2-1; no clear D. CDR1 and CDR2 from the germline V gene are SGHRS and YFSETQ. The CDR3 has 14 amino acids. V was trimmed by 0 bases and J by 0 bases, leaving 4 bases between them. Here the CDR3 DNA reads TGCGCCAGCAGCTTGGACGGCTCCTACAATGAGCAGTTCTTC. It specifies CASSLDGSYNEQFF.

Many counts were recorded for this clonotype. The CDR3 DNA sequence: TGTGCCAGCAGCTCCATGGGTACTAGCACAGATACGCAGTATTTT. As protein: CASSSMGTSTDTQYF. J is TRBJ2-3 and V is TRBV7-2; D not resolved. The germline gives CDR1 SGHTA, CDR2 FQGNSA. The germline V and J ends were trimmed by 4 bases and 0 bases, with 11 bases remaining between them. This CDR3 is 15 amino acids long.

This clonotype was detected many times. The chain joins TRBV11-1 to TRBJ2-7, with D possibly called TRBD1 or TRBD2 (5 bases each). Germline assignment: CDR1 SGHAT and CDR2 FQDESV (reference sequence). V was pared by 5 bases and J by 6 bases, with 20 bases between. CDR3 size: 15 residues. The CDR3 sequence: CASSQLLRETPEQYF. CDR3 nucleotides: TGTGCCAGCAGCCAACTCCTCAGGGAGACCCCCGAGCAGTACTTC.

The gene calls are TRBV20-1 and TRBJ1-5; TRBD1 aligns across 9 bases. The junction had 11 bases not matched to a gene; V was cut back by 1 base and J by 4 bases. Germline V gene data show CDR1 as DFQATT and CDR2 as SNEGSKA (reference sequence). CDR3 length: 17 residues. The CDR3 DNA follows: TGCAGTGCTAGAGCTGTGGACAGGGGACATCCTAATCAGCCCCAGCATTTT. Its protein product is CSARAVDRGHPNQPQHF.

Notes on this clonotype: This may be a read error, as it is one base from a much larger clone. The genes are TRBV15 and TRBJ2-7, with D perhaps TRBD2 (6 bases). The germline V gene has CDR1 LNHNV and CDR2 YYDKDF (reference sequence). The CDR3 is made up of 13 amino acids. The CDR3 is CTTSRDGGFEQYF. The CDR3 nucleotides read TGTACCACCAGCAGAGATGGAGGGTTCGAGCAGTACTTC. Variable domain in full (rest from reference TRBV15 and TRBJ2-7): DAMVIQNPRYQVTQFGKPVTLSCSQTLNHNVMYWYQQKSSQAPKLLFHYYDKDFNNEADTPDNFQSRRPNTSFCFLDIRSPGLGDTAMYLCTTSRDGGFEQYFGPGTRLTVT.

With regard to this clonotype: At one end, the junction sequence differs from germline, possibly due to a read error. V usage is TRBV15 and J usage is TRBJ1-2, with a weak D call TRBD1 (5 bases). The CDR3 runs 13 residues. Germline V lookup: CDR1 LNHNV, CDR2 YYDKDF (reference sequence). The CDR3 coding sequence is TGTGCCACCGGCAGTCGCACCGGGGGTGGCTACACCTTC. Amino acids: CATGSRTGGGYTF.

This rearrangement joins TRBV14 to TRBJ1-1; tentatively, D is TRBD1 (5 bases). This CDR3 contains 16 residues. Trimming took 1 base from V and 1 from J, leaving 13 bases between them. Germline CDR1 is SGHDN and CDR2 is FVKESK. CDR3: CASSQVAAGTNTEAFF. CDR3 DNA: TGTGCCAGCAGCCAAGTGGCTGCCGGGACGAACACTGAAGCTTTCTTT.

This clonotype showed up many times. V is TRBV20-1 and J is TRBJ1-2; D gene ambiguous. V was shortened by 6 bases and J by 1 base, with 15 bases between the two germline ends. CDR3 size: 14 residues. Germline loops: CDR1 DFQATT, CDR2 SNEGSKA (reference sequence). The CDR3 DNA sequence: TGCAGTGCCCTAGCCCGAATAGTTAACTATGGCTACACCTTC. Translating it yields CSALARIVNYGYTF.